The 29 T cell receptor beta chains given below trace back to one sample, sequenced in a study of Ad26.COV2.S vaccination and SARS-CoV-2 variants (dated by TCRdb to the early 2020s). Receptor amplification or capture employed the immunoSEQ multiplex PCR assay. The immuneACCESS repertoire file appears here via TCRdb, limited to in-frame rearrangements. These files lack a portion of the clones; in checked studies, under half of the deficit traces to unresolved V genes, and the cause of the others is not known. The sample profile shows about 680,000 clones; about 90% of them were found once. The ten largest clones capture about 1.5% of the sample. Reading the label with the study, this specimen's treatment or condition is: about 20 received Ad26.COV2.S at low or high dose, single or two shots; several received placebo; per-sample allocation not given. For vaccine and placebo recipients, the sequenced repertoires came from samples collected on day 63 after the first injection.

Here the sequenced sample was peripheral blood, taken in a trial of Ad26.COV2.S vaccine versus placebo. These TCRs come from a person between 18 and 59 years old who received the Ad26.COV2.S COVID-19 vaccine or a placebo.

The gene calls are TRBV29-1 and TRBJ1-5; D possibly corresponds to TRBD1 (5 bases). The V and J ends lost 6 bases and 3 bases respectively, with 9 bases between them. This CDR3 contains 12 residues. Germline values: CDR1 SQVTM, CDR2 ANQGSEA. CDR3 protein: CSVWTPNQPQHF. CDR3 nucleotides: TGCAGCGTGTGGACACCCAATCAGCCCCAGCATTTT.

The gene calls are TRBV10-2 and TRBJ1-1, with 7 positions matching TRBD1. Germline V gives CDR1 WSHSY, CDR2 SAAADI. Unmatched junction bases numbered 2, after V lost 0 bases and J lost 7 bases. The CDR3 is made up of 13 amino acids. CDR3 region: CASSESGTDEAFF. The CDR3 nucleotides read TGCGCCAGCAGTGAGTCAGGGACAGATGAAGCTTTCTTT.

The chain combines TRBV5-1 with TRBJ2-1; possibly TRBD1 or TRBD2 for D (5 bases each). The germline V gene has CDR1 SGHRS and CDR2 YFSETQ. The CDR3 is 16 residues long. Trimming shortened V by 1 base and J by 5 bases, and 16 bases separated the two germline ends. The CDR3 reads CASSLIMRGNHNEQFF. The DNA of the CDR3 is TGCGCCAGCAGCTTGATTATGAGGGGAAATCACAATGAGCAGTTCTTC.

The rearrangement links TRBV7-6 to TRBJ2-1; tentative D call: TRBD2 (5 bases). Germline V lookup: CDR1 SGHVS, CDR2 FNYEAQ. The CDR3 is made up of 15 amino acids. Trimming removed 5 bases from V and 1 base from J, with 12 bases in between. Here the CDR3 reads CASSQVALSYNEQFF. The CDR3 bases are TGTGCCAGCAGCCAAGTAGCGCTTTCCTACAATGAGCAGTTCTTC. The full variable domain, rest sourced from reference TRBV7-6 and TRBJ2-1, is GAGVSQSPRYKVTKRGQDVALRCDPISGHVSLYWYRQALGQGPEFLTYFNYEAQQDKSGLPNDRFSAERPEGSISTLTIQRTEQRDSAMYRCASSQVALSYNEQFFGPGTRLTVL.

In its sample, this clone was seen once. The chain uses TRBV25-1 and TRBJ2-7, with D perhaps TRBD2 (6 bases). Germline V CDR1 and CDR2: MGHDK, SYGVNS. The CDR3 is 14 residues long. Between the trimmed V and J ends, which lost 3 bases and 4 bases, there was a span of 13 bases. In nucleotides, the CDR3 is TGTGCCAGCAGTGACCGGGGGAATGGTTACGAGCAGTACTTC. It translates to CASSDRGNGYEQYF.

The chain joins TRBV23-1 to TRBJ2-6; no reliable D call. TRBV23-1 is an ORF; its function is uncertain. The CDR3 spans 15 residues. V shed 4 bases and J shed 2 bases, with 9 bases lying between them. The CDR3 is CASSLTRPGANVLTF. CDR3 coding DNA: TGCGCCAGCAGTCTAACACGTCCTGGGGCCAACGTCCTGACTTTC.

The rearrangement uses TRBV3-1 (or the pseudogene TRBV3-2) and TRBJ2-3; TRBD1 matches 11 bases. Germline CDR1 LGHDT, CDR2 YNNKEL (reference sequence). V gave up 5 bases and J gave up 4 bases; unmatched junction bases: 5. The length of the CDR3 is 15 residues. The CDR3 loop reads CASSDGQGASDTQYF. The CDR3 region has the DNA TGTGCCAGCAGCGACGGACAGGGGGCCTCAGATACGCAGTATTTT.

The V and J genes are TRBV6-6 and TRBJ2-2, with TRBD2 identical over 7 bases. The V gene's germline CDR1 is MNHNY and CDR2 SVGAGI (reference sequence). The V and J ends lost 2 bases and 3 bases, in that order; junction bases with no gene match: 3. This CDR3 comprises 15 residues. CDR3 DNA: TGTGCCAGCAGTTACGCTCGGGGGGACACCGGGGAGCTGTTTTTT. Translated, it gives CASSYARGDTGELFF.

In the case of this clone: Other DNA sequences in this sample translate to the same CDR3. This chain links TRBV27 with TRBJ2-7, with 7 bases fitting TRBD1. The ends lost 2 bases at V and 3 bases at J; junction bases unmatched: 4. Looked up from germline, CDR1 is MNHEY and CDR2 is SMNVEV (reference sequence). The CDR3 runs to 14 residues. In DNA, the CDR3 is TGTGCCAGCAGTTTAAGACAGGGCCTCTACGAGCAGTACTTC. Protein product: CASSLRQGLYEQYF.

The genes are TRBV18 and TRBJ1-4; 7 nucleotides align to TRBD1. The trim removed 2 bases at V and 6 bases at J, leaving 3 bases unmatched. The CDR3 is 14 amino acids. CDR1 and CDR2 (germline): KGHSH, LQKENI. CDR3 in DNA: TGTGCCAGCTCACCAGACAGGGATTATGAAAAACTGTTTTTT. It encodes CASSPDRDYEKLFF. Full variable domain (rest looked up from reference TRBV18 and TRBJ1-4): NAGVMQNPRHLVRRRGQEARLRCSPMKGHSHVYWYRQLPEEGLKFMVYLQKENIIDESGMPKERFSAEFPKEGPSILRIQQVVRGDSAAYFCASSPDRDYEKLFFGSGTQLSVL.

The chain combines TRBV29-1 with TRBJ2-7; a weak D match, TRBD1 (5 bases). The CDR3 consists of 12 residues. Trimming stripped 6 bases from V and 6 bases from J, with 15 bases between. Germline loops: CDR1 SQVTM, CDR2 ANQGSEA. The CDR3 region is CSVTKGSGEQYF. DNA of the CDR3: TGCAGCGTCACGAAGGGGTCCGGCGAGCAGTACTTC.

The chain couples TRBV6-5 to TRBJ2-6; no definite D call. Germline V gene lookup returns CDR1 MNHEY and CDR2 SVGAGI. This CDR3 is 12 amino acids long. Between the trimmed V and J ends, which lost 7 bases and 4 bases, there was a span of 5 bases. CDR3 nucleotides: TGTGCCAGCACAGCCGGGGCCAACGTCCTGACTTTC. This sequence encodes CASTAGANVLTF.

This rearrangement joins TRBV2 to TRBJ1-5; TRBD1 matches at 8 bases. The CDR3 spans 15 residues. In germline, CDR1 is SNHLY, CDR2 FYNNEI. J was trimmed by 6 bases and V by 6 bases; bases with no gene match: 10. The CDR3 loop is CASSRDQGAGQPQHF. In DNA form, the CDR3 reads TGTGCCAGCAGCCGGGACCAGGGGGCTGGTCAGCCCCAGCATTTT.

The chain couples TRBV24-1 to TRBJ2-3; D not resolved. Trimming took off 4 bases at V and 2 bases at J, with 6 bases between the two ends. Germline-derived CDR1 and CDR2 are KGHDR and SFDVKD. The length of the CDR3 is 13 residues. In nucleotides, the CDR3 is TGTGCCACCAGTGACGGGTTCACAGATACGCAGTATTTT. Translation gives CATSDGFTDTQYF.

The J gene is TRBJ2-1, the V gene TRBV7-9; 12 bases align to TRBD2. The CDR3 consists of 15 residues. The trim removed 1 base at V and 7 bases at J, leaving 2 bases unmatched. CDR1 and CDR2 (germline): SEHNR, FQNEAQ (reference sequence). CDR3 sequence: CASSLVGTSGNEQFF. The CDR3, as DNA: TGTGCCAGCAGCTTAGTGGGGACTAGCGGGAATGAGCAGTTCTTC.

The chain uses TRBV2 and TRBJ1-4; D unresolved. The CDR3 extends over 13 amino acids. Trimming pared 4 bases from V and 0 bases from J, leaving 3 bases between. The germline V gene has CDR1 SNHLY and CDR2 FYNNEI. Here the CDR3 DNA reads TGTGCCAGCAGTGCGCCAACTAATGAAAAACTGTTTTTT. It encodes CASSAPTNEKLFF. Filled out from reference TRBV2 and TRBJ1-4, the complete variable domain reads EPEVTQTPSHQVTQMGQEVILRCVPISNHLYFYWYRQILGQKVEFLVSFYNNEISEKSEIFDDQFSVERPDGSNFTLKIRSTKLEDSAMYFCASSAPTNEKLFFGSGTQLSVL.

The V and J genes are TRBV12-3 or TRBV12-4 and TRBJ1-1; D not resolved. The length of the CDR3 is 13 residues. V shed 2 bases and J shed 6 bases, with 10 bases lying between them. The chain's CDR3 is CASSLREMAEAFF. The DNA for the CDR3 is TGTGCCAGCAGTTTAAGGGAGATGGCTGAAGCTTTCTTT.

V is TRBV7-9 and J is TRBJ2-7, with TRBD2 identical over 9 bases. Trimming removed 2 bases from V and 5 bases from J; junction bases left unmatched: 7. Germline lookup yields CDR1 SEHNR and CDR2 FQNEAQ (reference sequence). The CDR3 has 15 residues. The CDR3 nucleotides read TGTGCCAGCAGCTTAACGGGGACTAGCCGCGACGAGCAGTACTTC. It codes for CASSLTGTSRDEQYF.

This chain uses TRBV19 with TRBJ1-1; D might be TRBD1 (6 bases). The germline V gene has CDR1 LNHDA and CDR2 SQIVND (reference sequence). V lost 5 bases to trimming and J lost 5 bases, with 15 bases between them. This CDR3 spans 14 amino acids. CDR3 in amino acids: CASSFAGAQTEAFF. The CDR3 nucleotides read TGTGCCAGTAGTTTTGCGGGGGCGCAGACTGAAGCTTTCTTT.

This clone was picked up a small number of times. This chain joins TRBV25-1 and TRBJ2-3; weak D call: TRBD1 (5 bases). CDR3 length: 17 residues. The V end was cut by 6 bases, the J end by 4 bases, with 23 bases between. Germline V gene sequence: CDR1 MGHDK, CDR2 SYGVNS. In DNA form, the CDR3 reads TGTGCCAGCAGCCAGGGCCTCTTGGCTACGGAGTCAGATACGCAGTATTTT. Protein sequence: CASSQGLLATESDTQYF. Complete variable domain (other parts from reference TRBV25-1 and TRBJ2-3): EADIYQTPRYLVIGTGKKITLECSQTMGHDKMYWYQQDPGMELHLIHYSYGVNSTEKGDLSSESTVSRIRTEHFPLTLESARPSHTSQYLCASSQGLLATESDTQYFGPGTRLTVL.

V is TRBV7-2 and J is TRBJ2-3; 8 bases agree with TRBD2. Germline CDR1 SGHTA, CDR2 FQGNSA. Unmatched junction bases numbered 11, after V lost 4 bases and J lost 5 bases. This CDR3 has 16 amino acids. CDR3 sequence: CASSSSGLVLVDTQYF. The CDR3 nucleotides read TGTGCCAGCAGCTCTTCGGGACTAGTTTTGGTAGATACGCAGTATTTT.

The chain links TRBV3-1 (or the pseudogene TRBV3-2) to TRBJ1-6, with D tentatively TRBD1 (5 bases). This CDR3 has 16 amino acids. Trimming removed 0 bases from V and 7 bases from J, with 13 bases in between. Germline-derived CDR1 and CDR2 are LGHDT and YNNKEL (reference sequence). Written as DNA, the CDR3 is TGTGCCAGCAGCCAAGAGCCACAGGTCTGGAATTCACCCCTCCACTTT. It specifies CASSQEPQVWNSPLHF.

This clone showed up just a few times. It is likely a read error, because the conserved phenylalanine at the end of the CDR3 is missing. No DNA is shown, since the ends of the CDR3 on it are uncertain; the CDR3 is the one TCRdb lists. The genes are TRBV5-3 and TRBJ1-6. TRBV5-3 is treated as an ORF (open reading frame) with a function not yet certain. The CDR3 sequence runs 13 residues, both termini included. The CDR3: CARSDGVGPSLPV.

In the case of this clone: Other DNA sequences in this sample translate to the same CDR3. The V gene is TRBV19, the J gene TRBJ2-2; 8 bases match TRBD1. Trimming cost V 3 bases and J 5 bases; bases outside gene matches: 2. The CDR3 spans 14 residues. Germline V gene sequence: CDR1 LNHDA, CDR2 SQIVND (reference sequence). The CDR3 DNA reads TGTGCCAGTAGTATCGACAGGGGAACCGGGGAGCTGTTTTTT. This codes for CASSIDRGTGELFF.

V gene TRBV6-6 combines with J gene TRBJ1-4, with 7 bases aligning to TRBD1. The V and J ends lost 0 bases and 8 bases, in that order; junction bases with no gene match: 9. Germline V lookup: CDR1 MNHNY, CDR2 SVGAGI (reference sequence). The CDR3 consists of 16 residues. In DNA, the CDR3 is TGTGCCAGCAGTTACTCTAGACAGGGCCGGTGGGAAAAACTGTTTTTT. This encodes CASSYSRQGRWEKLFF.

The genes are TRBV15 and TRBJ2-5; 10 bases are shared with TRBD2. Losses at the gene ends were 3 bases for V and 5 bases for J; bases not matched to a gene: 9. The CDR3 has 16 amino acids. CDR1 and CDR2 (germline): LNHNV, YYDKDF (reference sequence). This CDR3 reads CATSRGPSGSGETQYF. In DNA, the CDR3 is TGTGCCACCAGCAGGGGGCCTAGCGGGAGTGGGGAGACCCAGTACTTC.

The CDR3 coding sequence is TGTGCCAGCAGGGAGGGAGGAAATTCACCCCTCCACTTT. Its translation: CASREGGNSPLHF. The chain recombines TRBV25-1 with TRBJ1-6; no reliable D call. The V gene's germline CDR1 is MGHDK and CDR2 SYGVNS. Deletions cut 6 bases from V and 7 bases from J, with 10 bases between. This CDR3 contains 13 residues.

The chain carries TRBV19 and TRBJ2-7, with a tentative D call TRBD1 (6 bases). V lost 6 bases and J lost 3, with 24 bases in between. The V gene's germline CDR1 is LNHDA and CDR2 SQIVND (reference sequence). This CDR3 has 17 residues. CDR3 nucleotide sequence: TGTGCCAGTAGCAGTCGTGCTGGGGCAGGGGTTATCTACGAGCAGTACTTC. Translating it yields CASSSRAGAGVIYEQYF.

This sequence joins TRBV12-5 and TRBJ2-1; 8 bases agree with TRBD2. The CDR3 loop spans 15 amino acids. Trimming removed 2 bases from V and 6 bases from J; junction bases left unmatched: 6. CDR1 and CDR2 (germline): LGHNT, FRNRAP. The CDR3 DNA is TGTGCTAGTGGTTTGTGGAGCGGGAGTGGCAATGAGCAGTTCTTC. Residues: CASGLWSGSGNEQFF.